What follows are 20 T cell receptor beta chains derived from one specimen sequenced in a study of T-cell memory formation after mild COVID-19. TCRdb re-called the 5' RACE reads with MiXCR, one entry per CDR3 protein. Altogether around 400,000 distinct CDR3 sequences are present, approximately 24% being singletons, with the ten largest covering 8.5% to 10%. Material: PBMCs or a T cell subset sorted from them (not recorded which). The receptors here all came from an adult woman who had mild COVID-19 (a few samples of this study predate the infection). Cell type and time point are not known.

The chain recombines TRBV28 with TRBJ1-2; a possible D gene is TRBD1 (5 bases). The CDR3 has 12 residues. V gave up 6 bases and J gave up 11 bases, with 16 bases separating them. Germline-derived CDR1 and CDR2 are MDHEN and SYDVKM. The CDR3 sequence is CASSRAGREYTF. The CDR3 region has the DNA TGTGCCAGCAGCCGCGCGGGCAGGGAGTACACCTTC.

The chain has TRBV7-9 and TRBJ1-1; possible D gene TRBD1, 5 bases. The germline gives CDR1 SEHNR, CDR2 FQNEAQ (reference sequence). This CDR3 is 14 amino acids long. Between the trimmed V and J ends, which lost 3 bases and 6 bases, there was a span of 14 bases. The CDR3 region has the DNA TGTGCCAGCAGCTTTAAGGGGCGGGTGCCTGAAGCTTTCTTT. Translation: CASSFKGRVPEAFF.

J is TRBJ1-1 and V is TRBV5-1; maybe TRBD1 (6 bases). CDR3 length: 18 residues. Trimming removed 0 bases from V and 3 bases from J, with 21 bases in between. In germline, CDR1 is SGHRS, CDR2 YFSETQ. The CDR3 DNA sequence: TGCGCCAGCAGCTTGGTCGCAGGGGCCTTGGGGGTAGACACTGAAGCTTTCTTT. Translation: CASSLVAGALGVDTEAFF.

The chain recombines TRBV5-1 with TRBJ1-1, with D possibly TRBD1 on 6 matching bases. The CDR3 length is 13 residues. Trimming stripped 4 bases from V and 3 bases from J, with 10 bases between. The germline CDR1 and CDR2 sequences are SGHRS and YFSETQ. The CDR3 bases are TGCGCCAGCAGCCCGTGGGGGCACACTGAAGCTTTCTTT. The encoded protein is CASSPWGHTEAFF.

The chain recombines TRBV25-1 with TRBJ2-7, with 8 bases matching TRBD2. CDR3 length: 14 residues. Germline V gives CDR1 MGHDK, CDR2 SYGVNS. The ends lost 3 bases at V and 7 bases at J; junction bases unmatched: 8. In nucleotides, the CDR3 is TGTGCCAGCAGTGATTGGGAGCGGGGGCGTGAGCAGTACTTC. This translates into CASSDWERGREQYF.

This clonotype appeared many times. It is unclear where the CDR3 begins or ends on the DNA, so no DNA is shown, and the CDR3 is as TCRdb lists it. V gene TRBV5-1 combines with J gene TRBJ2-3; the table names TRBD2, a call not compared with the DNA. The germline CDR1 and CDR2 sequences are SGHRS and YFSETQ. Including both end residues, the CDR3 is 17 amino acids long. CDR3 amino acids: CASSTSTSGGATDTQYF.

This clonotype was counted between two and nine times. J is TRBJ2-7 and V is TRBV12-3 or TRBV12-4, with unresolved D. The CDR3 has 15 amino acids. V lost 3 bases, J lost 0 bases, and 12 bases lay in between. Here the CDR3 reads CASSFGQVSSYEQYF. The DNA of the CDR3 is TGTGCCAGCAGTTTCGGGCAGGTCTCCTCCTACGAGCAGTACTTC.

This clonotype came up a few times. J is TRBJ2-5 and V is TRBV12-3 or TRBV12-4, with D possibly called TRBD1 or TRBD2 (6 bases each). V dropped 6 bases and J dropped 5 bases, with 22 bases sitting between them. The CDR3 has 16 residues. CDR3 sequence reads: CASSPYGRGGGETQYF. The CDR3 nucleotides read TGTGCCAGCAGCCCCTACGGGAGAGGGGGTGGGGAGACCCAGTACTTC.

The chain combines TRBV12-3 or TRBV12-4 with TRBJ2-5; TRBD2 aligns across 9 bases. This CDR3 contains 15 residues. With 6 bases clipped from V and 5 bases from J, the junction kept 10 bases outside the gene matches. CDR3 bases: TGTGCCAGCAGCTCAAGCGGGGGGCGGCTGGAGACCCAGTACTTC. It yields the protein CASSSSGGRLETQYF.

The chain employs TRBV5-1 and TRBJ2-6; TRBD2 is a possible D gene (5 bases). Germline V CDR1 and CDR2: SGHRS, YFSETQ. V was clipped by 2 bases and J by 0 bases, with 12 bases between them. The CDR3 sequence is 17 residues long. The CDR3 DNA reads TGCGCCAGCAGCTTTCCACACGGGGTCTCTGGGGCCAACGTCCTGACTTTC. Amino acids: CASSFPHGVSGANVLTF.

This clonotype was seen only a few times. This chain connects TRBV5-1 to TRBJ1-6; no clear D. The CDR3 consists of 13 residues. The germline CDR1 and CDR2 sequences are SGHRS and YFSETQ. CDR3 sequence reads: CATKDDLNSPLHF. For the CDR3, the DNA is TGCGCTACGAAGGACGACCTTAATTCACCCCTCCACTTT. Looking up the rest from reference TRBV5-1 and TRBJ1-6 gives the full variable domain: KAGVTQTPRYLIKTRGQQVTLSCSPISGHRSVSWYQQTPGQGLQFLFEYFSETQRNKGNFPGRFSGRQFSNSRSEMNVSTLELGDSALYLCATKDDLNSPLHFGNGTRLTVT.

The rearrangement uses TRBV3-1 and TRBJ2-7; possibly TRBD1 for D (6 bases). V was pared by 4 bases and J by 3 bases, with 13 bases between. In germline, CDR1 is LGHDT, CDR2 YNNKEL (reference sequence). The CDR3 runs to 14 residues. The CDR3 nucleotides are TGTGCCAGCAGCCGTACAGGGCCTTACTACGAGCAGTACTTC. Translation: CASSRTGPYYEQYF.

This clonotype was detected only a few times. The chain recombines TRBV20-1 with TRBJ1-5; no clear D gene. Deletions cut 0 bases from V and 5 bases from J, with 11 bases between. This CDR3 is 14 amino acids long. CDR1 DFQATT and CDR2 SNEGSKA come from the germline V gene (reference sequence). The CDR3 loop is CSAREGPIYQPQHF. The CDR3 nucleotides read TGCAGTGCTAGAGAAGGGCCTATCTATCAGCCCCAGCATTTT.

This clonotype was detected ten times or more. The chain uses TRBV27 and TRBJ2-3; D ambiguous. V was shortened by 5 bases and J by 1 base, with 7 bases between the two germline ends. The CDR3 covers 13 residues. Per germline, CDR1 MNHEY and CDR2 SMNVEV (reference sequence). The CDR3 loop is CASSGRGTDTQYF. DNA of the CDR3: TGTGCCAGCAGTGGAAGGGGCACAGATACGCAGTATTTT.

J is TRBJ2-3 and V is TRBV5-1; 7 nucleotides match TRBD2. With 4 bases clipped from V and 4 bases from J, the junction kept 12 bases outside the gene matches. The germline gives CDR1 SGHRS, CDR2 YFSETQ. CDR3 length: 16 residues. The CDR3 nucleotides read TGCGCCAGCAGCCCCATGGGAGGGGCGGAGGCAGATACGCAGTATTTT. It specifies CASSPMGGAEADTQYF.

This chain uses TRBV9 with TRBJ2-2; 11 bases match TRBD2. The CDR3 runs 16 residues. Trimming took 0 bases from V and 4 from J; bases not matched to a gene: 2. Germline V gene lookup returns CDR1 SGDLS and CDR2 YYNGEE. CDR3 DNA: TGTGCCAGCAGCGTAGAACTAGCGGGAGTCACCGGGGAGCTGTTTTTT. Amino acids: CASSVELAGVTGELFF.

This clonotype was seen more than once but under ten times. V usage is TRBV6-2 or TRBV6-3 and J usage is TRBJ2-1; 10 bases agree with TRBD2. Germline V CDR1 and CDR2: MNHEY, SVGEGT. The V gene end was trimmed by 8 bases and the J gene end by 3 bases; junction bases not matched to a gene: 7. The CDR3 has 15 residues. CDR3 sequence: CASRPAGGGYNEQFF. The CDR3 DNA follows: TGTGCCAGCCGCCCAGCGGGAGGGGGCTACAATGAGCAGTTCTTC.

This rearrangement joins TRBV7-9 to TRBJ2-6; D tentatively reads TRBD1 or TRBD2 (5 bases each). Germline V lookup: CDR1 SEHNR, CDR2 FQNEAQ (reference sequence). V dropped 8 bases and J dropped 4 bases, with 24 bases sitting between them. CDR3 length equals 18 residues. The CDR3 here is CASPVPPRERAGANVLTF. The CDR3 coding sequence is TGTGCCAGCCCCGTCCCCCCCAGGGAGCGAGCGGGGGCCAACGTCCTGACTTTC.

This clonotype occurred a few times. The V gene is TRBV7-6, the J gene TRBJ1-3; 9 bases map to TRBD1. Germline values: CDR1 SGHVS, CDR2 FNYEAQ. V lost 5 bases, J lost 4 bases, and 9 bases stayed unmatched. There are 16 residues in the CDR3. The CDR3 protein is CASSPRTGARGNTIYF. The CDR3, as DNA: TGTGCCAGCAGCCCGAGGACAGGGGCGCGGGGAAACACCATATATTTT.

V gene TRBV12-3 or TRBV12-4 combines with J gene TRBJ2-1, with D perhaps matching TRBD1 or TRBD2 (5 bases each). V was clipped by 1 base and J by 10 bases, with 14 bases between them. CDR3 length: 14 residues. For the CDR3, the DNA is TGTGCCAGCAGTTTAGGGGACGTCCTCGGAGAGCAGTTCTTC. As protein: CASSLGDVLGEQFF.